These 7 T cell receptor beta chains share one sample of origin, sequenced in a study of blood T cell repertoires in COVID-19. Repertoires were generated with immunoSEQ multiplex PCR, while TCRdb's copy carries only in-frame clones and drops some. There are roughly 56,000 clones in the sample; approximately 88% occur only once, and more than 15% lies in the top ten. Sample: peripheral blood. The receptors here all came from a human donor in a cohort sampled during active COVID-19.

The chain joins TRBV11-1 to TRBJ1-1; possibly TRBD1 for D (6 bases). CDR3 size: 14 residues. With 5 bases removed from V and 4 bases from J, the gap between germline ends came to 14 bases. The germline V gene has CDR1 SGHAT and CDR2 FQDESV (reference sequence). In nucleotides, the CDR3 is TGTGCCAGCAGCCCCAGGGGACGGAGCACTGAAGCTTTCTTT. Protein sequence: CASSPRGRSTEAFF.

V and J are TRBV27 and TRBJ1-3; perhaps TRBD1 as D (5 bases). With 3 bases removed from V and 3 bases from J, the gap between germline ends came to 9 bases. The CDR3 is 14 amino acids. Germline CDR1 is MNHEY and CDR2 is SMNVEV (reference sequence). CDR3 nucleotides: TGTGCCAGCAGTTTTCGGGGGTTTGGAAACACCATATATTTT. This codes for CASSFRGFGNTIYF.

The chain has TRBV7-3 and TRBJ2-3, with 7 bases aligning to TRBD2. After removal of 2 bases from V and 9 bases from J, the junction contained 11 bases not matched to a gene. The germline CDR1 and CDR2 sequences are SGHTA and FQGTGA. CDR3 length equals 15 residues. The CDR3 DNA reads as TGTGCCAGCAGCTTATTGGGGCGGGCGGGAGACACGCAGTATTTT. This codes for CASSLLGRAGDTQYF.

This chain connects TRBV6-6 to TRBJ2-7, with 8 bases matching TRBD2. This CDR3 is built from 12 residues. Per germline, CDR1 MNHNY and CDR2 SVGAGI (reference sequence). After removal of 8 bases from V and 6 bases from J, the junction contained 6 bases not matched to a gene. The CDR3 sequence is CASHLRGGEQYF. The CDR3 DNA reads TGTGCCAGCCATCTCCGGGGGGGCGAGCAGTACTTC.

The chain employs TRBV19 and TRBJ1-6; D gene uncertain. Trimming removed 3 bases from V and 5 bases from J, with 11 bases in between. Germline-derived CDR1 and CDR2 are LNHDA and SQIVND (reference sequence). CDR3 size: 15 residues. The CDR3 reads CASSISRRNNSPLHF. The DNA for the CDR3 is TGTGCCAGTAGTATCTCTAGGCGGAATAATTCACCCCTCCACTTT.

CDR3 sequence (DNA): TGCAGCGTTGTAGGGGGACCCTATGGCTACACCTTC. It specifies CSVVGGPYGYTF. This chain joins TRBV29-1 and TRBJ1-2; TRBD1 might be the D (6 bases). The germline V and J ends were trimmed by 4 bases and 4 bases, with 10 bases remaining between them. The germline V gene encodes CDR1 SQVTM and CDR2 ANQGSEA. CDR3 length: 12 amino acids. The whole variable domain, filled in from reference TRBV29-1 and TRBJ1-2, reads SAVISQKPSRDICQRGTSLTIQCQVDSQVTMMFWYRQQPGQSLTLIATANQGSEATYESGFVIDKFPISRPNLTFSTLTVSNMSPEDSSIYLCSVVGGPYGYTFGSGTRLTVV.

J is TRBJ2-3 and V is TRBV29-1; D ambiguous. The germline CDR1 and CDR2 sequences are SQVTM and ANQGSEA. V was pared by 4 bases and J by 1 base, with 6 bases between. This CDR3 spans 12 amino acids. This chain's CDR3 is CSVVPGTDTQYF. The CDR3 DNA follows: TGCAGCGTTGTCCCAGGCACAGATACGCAGTATTTT.